One sample yielded the 25 T cell receptor beta chains listed below, sequenced in a study of cytomegalovirus exposure and HLA in healthy donors. TCRdb keeps only in-frame clones here, not all; method: immunoSEQ multiplex PCR. The sample carries about 190,000 clones, more than 75% recorded once. Sequences were obtained from PBMCs. These receptors originate from a woman between 18 and 29 years old in good health and CMV-seronegative.

The chain links TRBV27 to TRBJ2-1; no firm D call. V dropped 4 bases and J dropped 7 bases, with 20 bases sitting between them. CDR1 is MNHEY and CDR2 is SMNVEV in the germline V gene (reference sequence). The CDR3 length is 16 residues. As DNA, the CDR3 is TGTGCCAGCAGTTCCACCACTAATTTGCGAGTGAATGAGCAGTTCTTC. It codes for CASSSTTNLRVNEQFF.

The CDR3 DNA is TGTGCCAGCAGCGTAGTAGGGGGAGGGGACACTGAAGCTTTCTTT. It is translated as CASSVVGGGDTEAFF. The chain uses TRBV9 and TRBJ1-1, with D tentatively TRBD1 (6 bases). The germline CDR1 and CDR2 sequences are SGDLS and YYNGEE. Trimming took off 0 bases at V and 3 bases at J, with 12 bases between the two ends. The CDR3 sequence is 15 residues long.

The CDR3: CASSVAPGTGAYEQYF. The CDR3 DNA is TGTGCCAGCAGCGTAGCTCCCGGGACAGGGGCCTACGAGCAGTACTTC. The V call is TRBV9, the J call TRBJ2-7, with TRBD1 matching over 10 bases. The germline V gene has CDR1 SGDLS and CDR2 YYNGEE. The junction had 5 bases not matched to a gene; V was cut back by 0 bases and J by 2 bases. This CDR3 comprises 16 residues. Complete variable domain (other parts from reference TRBV9 and TRBJ2-7): DSGVTQTPKHLITATGQRVTLRCSPRSGDLSVYWYQQSLDQGLQFLIQYYNGEERAKGNILERFSAQQFPDLHSELNLSSLELGDSALYFCASSVAPGTGAYEQYFGPGTRLTVT.

The chain combines TRBV7-9 with TRBJ1-4, with 7 bases lining up with TRBD1. The V gene's germline CDR1 is SEHNR and CDR2 FQNEAQ (reference sequence). With V trimmed by 5 bases and J by 4 bases, 7 bases remained unmatched. The CDR3 is 15 residues long. CDR3 nucleotides: TGTGCCAGCAGCGGGAGAGGACAGGATAATGAAAAACTGTTTTTT. Amino acids: CASSGRGQDNEKLFF.

This chain joins TRBV19 and TRBJ1-1; D gene uncertain. CDR1 LNHDA and CDR2 SQIVND come from the germline V gene (reference sequence). The germline V and J ends were trimmed by 6 bases and 3 bases, with 14 bases remaining between them. The CDR3 extends over 14 amino acids. CDR3 loop: CASRRVRDDTEAFF. As DNA, the CDR3 is TGTGCCAGTAGGAGGGTTAGGGATGACACTGAAGCTTTCTTT.

This rearrangement joins TRBV25-1 to TRBJ2-3, with 9 bases fitting TRBD1. Trimming removed 6 bases from V and 4 bases from J; junction bases left unmatched: 8. The CDR3 runs to 15 residues. Germline CDR1 MGHDK, CDR2 SYGVNS. In DNA form, the CDR3 reads TGTGCCAGCAGCGAAACAGGGGGCATGTCAGATACGCAGTATTTT. Its protein product is CASSETGGMSDTQYF.

The chain joins TRBV28 to TRBJ2-3; the D gene is possibly TRBD2 (5 bases). The CDR3 runs 14 residues. Trimming cost V 7 bases and J 5 bases, with 16 bases left between them. Germline V gene sequence: CDR1 MDHEN, CDR2 SYDVKM. In nucleotides, the CDR3 is TGTGCCAGCATGAACTCCAGGAGGAGAGATACGCAGTATTTT. Translating gives CASMNSRRRDTQYF.

The rearrangement links TRBV28 to TRBJ1-3; unclear D gene. Trimming stripped 11 bases from V and 4 bases from J, with 15 bases between. The CDR3 covers 13 residues. Germline CDR1 and CDR2: MDHEN and SYDVKM. In nucleotides, the CDR3 is TGTGCCGGACTAGACCTGACAGGAAACACCATATATTTT. Amino acid sequence: CAGLDLTGNTIYF. Full variable domain (remainder filled in from reference TRBV28 and TRBJ1-3): DVKVTQSSRYLVKRTGEKVFLECVQDMDHENMFWYRQDPGLGLRLIYFSYDVKMKEKGDIPEGYSVSREKKERFSLILESASTNQTSMYLCAGLDLTGNTIYFGEGSWLTVV.

This chain joins TRBV5-5 and TRBJ1-2; D is unresolved. Trimming pared 1 base from V and 3 bases from J, leaving 10 bases between. Germline lookup yields CDR1 SGHKS and CDR2 YYEKEE (reference sequence). The CDR3 totals 14 residues. The CDR3 DNA sequence: TGTGCCAGCAGCTTGTGGTGGGGAGACTATGGCTACACCTTC. The encoded protein is CASSLWWGDYGYTF.

The rearrangement uses TRBV6-5 and TRBJ2-4, with D possibly TRBD1 on 6 matching bases. The germline CDR1 and CDR2 sequences are MNHEY and SVGAGI. This CDR3 contains 15 residues. V lost 6 bases and J lost 2, with 14 bases in between. As DNA, the CDR3 is TGTGCCAGCAGGAGGGAACAGGGCACCAAAAACATTCAGTACTTC. Its translation is CASRREQGTKNIQYF.

The V gene is TRBV5-1, the J gene TRBJ2-7; TRBD1 is a possible D gene (6 bases). Germline-derived CDR1 and CDR2 are SGHRS and YFSETQ. Deletions cut 3 bases from V and 5 bases from J, with 15 bases between. This CDR3 region has 14 residues. Here the CDR3 reads CASSSPTGPHEQYF. The CDR3 nucleotides read TGCGCCAGCAGCTCACCAACAGGGCCCCACGAGCAGTACTTC.

This rearrangement joins TRBV13 to TRBJ2-6, with a possible D match to TRBD2 (5 bases). V lost 2 bases to trimming and J lost 0 bases, with 5 bases between them. The CDR3 extends over 15 amino acids. Germline assignment: CDR1 PRHDT and CDR2 FYEKMQ (reference sequence). The CDR3, as DNA: TGTGCCAGCAGCTTACGGGGCTCTGGGGCCAACGTCCTGACTTTC. It encodes CASSLRGSGANVLTF.

The chain has TRBV5-1 and TRBJ1-2; TRBD1 agrees at 7 bases. V was pared by 6 bases and J by 0 bases, with 8 bases of the junction left unmatched. This CDR3 has 15 residues. Germline values: CDR1 SGHRS, CDR2 YFSETQ. CDR3 sequence: CASTLNDRANYGYTF. As DNA, the CDR3 is TGCGCCAGCACATTAAACGACAGGGCTAACTATGGCTACACCTTC.

This sequence joins TRBV7-8 and TRBJ2-3; 7 bases are a match to TRBD2. From germline, CDR1 is SGHVS and CDR2 FQNEAQ. This CDR3 contains 15 residues. V lost 5 bases and J lost 2; bases outside the gene matches: 7. Here the CDR3 reads CASSTGLGITDTQYF. The CDR3 DNA is TGTGCCAGCAGCACAGGACTAGGGATCACAGATACGCAGTATTTT. The variable domain in full, with the rest retrieved from reference TRBV7-8 and TRBJ2-3, is GAGVSQSPRYKVAKRGQDVALRCDPISGHVSLFWYQQALGQGPEFLTYFQNEAQLDKSGLPSDRFFAERPEGSVSTLKIQRTQQEDSAVYLCASSTGLGITDTQYFGPGTRLTVL.

The CDR3 is CASRDTSPEVAGELFF. The DNA for the CDR3 is TGTGCCAGCAGAGATACTAGTCCGGAAGTCGCCGGGGAGCTGTTTTTT. The chain uses TRBV9 and TRBJ2-2, with a possible D match to TRBD2 (5 bases). This CDR3 region has 16 residues. V lost 5 bases to trimming and J lost 6 bases, with 20 bases between them. Germline V gives CDR1 SGDLS, CDR2 YYNGEE.

The table lists this clone with a count of one. The CDR3 bases are TGTGCTAGTGGTTTAATAACTACAGGGGGCAAAGGTAATGAGCAGTTCTTC. Encoded protein: CASGLITTGGKGNEQFF. The chain employs TRBV12-5 and TRBJ2-1; the match to TRBD1 covers 9 bases. This CDR3 is 17 amino acids long. In germline, CDR1 is LGHNT, CDR2 FRNRAP. Trimming removed 3 bases from V and 7 bases from J; junction bases left unmatched: 13.

Here the CDR3 reads CASSPHRATMYNEQFF. DNA for the CDR3: TGTGCCAGCAGCCCGCACAGGGCTACGATGTACAATGAGCAGTTCTTC. V usage is TRBV7-8 and J usage is TRBJ2-1; a possible D gene is TRBD1 (6 bases). Germline lookup yields CDR1 SGHVS and CDR2 FQNEAQ. The CDR3 is 16 residues long. Trimming cost V 5 bases and J 4 bases, with 18 bases left between them.

V and J are TRBV5-6 and TRBJ2-3; TRBD1 might be the D (6 bases). The CDR3 contains 17 residues. The germline CDR1 and CDR2 sequences are SGHDT and YYEEEE. Trimming cost V 0 bases and J 5 bases, with 19 bases left between them. CDR3: CASSLGLGQRQGDTQYF. In DNA form, the CDR3 reads TGTGCCAGCAGCTTGGGCCTAGGACAGCGCCAGGGAGATACGCAGTATTTT.

This clone was observed once. This chain uses TRBV27 with TRBJ2-1; possibly TRBD2 for D (5 bases). V dropped 8 bases and J dropped 5 bases, with 22 bases sitting between them. The CDR3 consists of 16 residues. CDR1 and CDR2 from the germline V gene are MNHEY and SMNVEV (reference sequence). CDR3 DNA sequence: TGTGCCAGCTTAAGGGTGTGGGGAGTGGCGAACAATGAGCAGTTCTTC. It yields the protein CASLRVWGVANNEQFF.

The sample holds one count of this clone. The rearrangement uses TRBV27 and TRBJ1-4; perhaps TRBD1 as D (5 bases). The CDR3 consists of 15 residues. Trimming removed 6 bases at V and 3 bases at J, with 14 bases between. Germline V gene lookup returns CDR1 MNHEY and CDR2 SMNVEV (reference sequence). The CDR3 bases are TGTGCCAGCAGAGGGCAGGGCGCGGCTAATGAAAAACTGTTTTTT. Its translation: CASRGQGAANEKLFF.

V is TRBV4-2 and J is TRBJ2-3; 14 nucleotides line up with TRBD2. This CDR3 has 23 residues. V was clipped by 2 bases and J by 2 bases; unmatched bases: 21. Germline CDR1 is LGHNA and CDR2 is YNFKEQ. Here the CDR3 DNA reads TGTGCCAGCAGCCAAAACCAAGAGCCCCCTAGACTAGCGGGGGGGTACCTCACAGATACGCAGTATTTT. This translates into CASSQNQEPPRLAGGYLTDTQYF.

The gene calls are TRBV6-1 and TRBJ2-1; 7 positions match TRBD2. The CDR3 is made up of 16 amino acids. The ends lost 4 bases at V and 2 bases at J; junction bases unmatched: 8. The V gene's germline CDR1 is MNHNS and CDR2 SASEGT. The CDR3 protein is CASSGLAGEPYNEQFF. CDR3 coding DNA: TGTGCCAGCAGTGGTTTAGCGGGCGAACCCTACAATGAGCAGTTCTTC.

This chain links TRBV5-8 with TRBJ1-5; D perhaps matches TRBD1 (6 bases). Trimming took 4 bases from V and 7 from J, leaving 15 bases between them. Germline V lookup: CDR1 SGHTS, CDR2 YDEGEE. The CDR3 spans 14 residues. In nucleotides, the CDR3 is TGTGCCAGCAGCCGGGTGAAGGGGGGGCAGCCCCAGCATTTT. This codes for CASSRVKGGQPQHF.

Written as DNA, the CDR3 is TGTGCCAGCAGCGTATCCCCCTCACACAGAGAGACCCAGTACTTC. Protein sequence: CASSVSPSHRETQYF. The chain joins TRBV9 to TRBJ2-5; D gene uncertain. Germline V gene lookup returns CDR1 SGDLS and CDR2 YYNGEE. CDR3 size: 15 residues. V lost 1 base to trimming and J lost 4 bases, with 14 bases between them.

This clone has a handful of counts. In nucleotides, the CDR3 is TGTGCCAGCAGTGAGAGGGGCTACACCTTC. Its protein product is CASSERGYTF. This chain links TRBV2 with TRBJ1-2; no reliable D call. The germline CDR1 and CDR2 sequences are SNHLY and FYNNEI. V was cut by 3 bases and J by 8 bases, with 4 bases left in between. This CDR3 comprises 10 residues. The entire variable domain, with the rest obtained from reference TRBV2 and TRBJ1-2, is as follows: EPEVTQTPSHQVTQMGQEVILRCVPISNHLYFYWYRQILGQKVEFLVSFYNNEISEKSEIFDDQFSVERPDGSNFTLKIRSTKLEDSAMYFCASSERGYTFGSGTRLTVV.